Below are 31 T cell receptor beta chains sequenced from a single sample in a study of T cell repertoires in cytomegalovirus infection (dated by TCRdb to about 2019). Sequencing relied on an Illumina HiSeq 1500. The raw public reads went through TCRdb reprocessing: fastp at Q25, MiXCR clone calling, in-frame beta chains kept. All rows with the same CDR3 protein become a single entry with the most common DNA and genes. The sample table holds under 800,000 distinct CDR3 sequences, of which roughly 26% were seen once. The top ten clonotypes cover around 8% of the sample. Sequenced input: CD8+ T cells from PBMCs. The origin of the receptors is a human donor in good health (CMV status not recorded). Some clones in this sample may be carry-over from other donors' samples.

This clonotype was seen repeatedly, ten times or more. The chain carries TRBV7-2 and TRBJ2-1; TRBD2 agrees at 13 bases. The trim removed 5 bases at V and 4 bases at J, leaving 5 bases unmatched. Germline assignment: CDR1 SGHTA and CDR2 FQGNSA. The CDR3 loop spans 16 amino acids. In DNA, the CDR3 is TGTGCCAGCAGCCCTGCGGGACTAGCGGGATACAATGAGCAGTTCTTC. This translates into CASSPAGLAGYNEQFF.

The chain combines TRBV12-5 with TRBJ2-5, with 10 bases fitting TRBD1. Germline V gene sequence: CDR1 LGHNT, CDR2 FRNRAP. With V trimmed by 4 bases and J by 3 bases, 5 bases remained unmatched. The CDR3 totals 15 residues. The DNA of the CDR3 is TGTGCTAGTGGTTCCCTAGGGACAGGGGAAGAGACCCAGTACTTC. As protein: CASGSLGTGEETQYF.

Regarding this clonotype: This may be a read error: a much more frequent sequence differs by one nucleotide. The gene calls are TRBV25-1 and TRBJ1-1; 9 bases are shared with TRBD1. Germline CDR1 and CDR2: MGHDK and SYGVNS. This CDR3 spans 13 amino acids. The chain's CDR3 is CASRDRENAEAFF. In DNA form, the CDR3 reads TGTGCCAGTAGGGACAGGGAGAACGCTGAAGCTTTCTTT.

This clonotype showed up just a few times. The chain carries TRBV6-6 and TRBJ1-1, with 7 nucleotides matching TRBD1. Germline lookup yields CDR1 MNHNY and CDR2 SVGAGI (reference sequence). Germline trimming cut 2 bases from V and 5 bases from J; bases unmatched to any gene: 5. CDR3 length: 14 amino acids. In DNA, the CDR3 is TGTGCCAGCAGTTACCAGGGGGTGGATACTGAAGCTTTCTTT. Encoded protein: CASSYQGVDTEAFF.

This chain links TRBV10-3 with TRBJ1-2; D unresolved. The CDR3 extends over 11 amino acids. V lost 6 bases, J lost 8 bases, and 10 bases lay in between. Looked up from germline, CDR1 is ENHRY and CDR2 is SYGVKD. CDR3 region: CAIRTQIGYTF. The CDR3 nucleotides are TGTGCCATCAGAACTCAAATCGGCTACACCTTC.

This rearrangement joins TRBV12-3 or TRBV12-4 to TRBJ1-2, with D unresolved. This CDR3 is built from 15 residues. V dropped 3 bases and J dropped 4 bases, with 15 bases sitting between them. The CDR3 nucleotides read TGTGCCAGCAGTTTTCCGGAGGCTCCAATCTATGGCTACACCTTC. It encodes CASSFPEAPIYGYTF.

The J gene is TRBJ2-3, the V gene TRBV20-1; D gene ambiguous. Germline CDR1 reads DFQATT; CDR2 reads SNEGSKA (reference sequence). Trimming shortened V by 0 bases and J by 4 bases, and 5 bases separated the two germline ends. There are 12 residues in the CDR3. The CDR3 sequence: CSARDPPDTQYF. Here the CDR3 DNA reads TGCAGTGCTAGAGATCCCCCAGATACGCAGTATTTT.

V is TRBV14 and J is TRBJ1-3; weak D call: TRBD1 (6 bases). The CDR3 covers 17 residues. The germline CDR1 and CDR2 sequences are SGHDN and FVKESK. The ends were cut back, 0 bases at V and 5 bases at J, with 17 bases in the middle. The CDR3 is CASSQDLIQGLRNTIYF. The CDR3 DNA reads as TGTGCCAGCAGCCAAGATCTAATACAGGGACTAAGAAACACCATATATTTT.

This chain uses TRBV15 with TRBJ2-1; D might be TRBD2 (6 bases). The V end was cut by 1 base, the J end by 2 bases, with 12 bases between. This CDR3 comprises 16 residues. Germline lookup yields CDR1 LNHNV and CDR2 YYDKDF (reference sequence). This CDR3 is CATSRGLVGTYNEQFF. CDR3 DNA: TGTGCCACCAGCAGAGGACTAGTAGGGACCTACAATGAGCAGTTCTTC.

Comments on this clonotype: Since a much larger clone is just one base distant, this may be a read error. The rearrangement links TRBV7-9 to TRBJ1-2; no firm D call. This CDR3 is built from 12 residues. The germline V gene has CDR1 SEHNR and CDR2 FQNEAQ (reference sequence). Trimming left V 5 bases short and J 4 bases short, with 8 bases between. CDR3 coding DNA: TGTGCCAGCAGCGAAAAAAGCTATGGCTACACCTTC. Translation: CASSEKSYGYTF.

In its sample, this clonotype was seen a few times. This chain links TRBV4-1 with TRBJ2-3; TRBD2 might be the D (5 bases). Trimming left V 7 bases short and J 6 bases short, with 23 bases between. Looked up from germline, CDR1 is MGHRA and CDR2 is YSYEKL. The CDR3 spans 16 residues. As DNA, the CDR3 is TGCGCCAGCACCCCGGTGGGCGGCGGATCGGGGGATACGCAGTATTTT. Encoded protein: CASTPVGGGSGDTQYF.

This clonotype was observed many times. The V call is TRBV7-2, the J call TRBJ2-1, with D possibly matching TRBD1 (6 bases). The CDR3 length is 16 residues. The V gene lost 5 bases and the J gene lost 1 base, with 15 bases spanning the gap. Germline values: CDR1 SGHTA, CDR2 FQGNSA. CDR3 loop: CASSTLRGVSYNEQFF. DNA for the CDR3: TGTGCCAGCAGCACGCTCAGGGGAGTATCCTACAATGAGCAGTTCTTC.

The V and J genes are TRBV29-1 and TRBJ1-1; a weak D match, TRBD1 (5 bases). Deletions cut 3 bases from V and 10 bases from J, with 12 bases between. Germline CDR1 SQVTM, CDR2 ANQGSEA. The CDR3 runs to 11 residues. CDR3: CSVDLGTPAFF. The CDR3 bases are TGCAGCGTTGATCTGGGGACTCCAGCTTTCTTT.

Details on this clonotype: A single base separates this from a much larger clone, so it may be a read error. The CDR3 sequence: CAGAQGEETQYF. The CDR3, as DNA: TGTGCTGGTGCCCAGGGGGAAGAGACCCAGTACTTC. This chain connects TRBV12-5 to TRBJ2-5, with 7 bases identical to TRBD1. Trimming at V came to 11 bases and at J to 3 bases, leaving 6 bases not matched to a gene. Per germline, CDR1 LGHNT and CDR2 FRNRAP. The CDR3 has 12 residues.

V and J are TRBV28 and TRBJ1-1; 11 nucleotides line up with TRBD1. Trimming removed 3 bases from V and 0 bases from J; junction bases left unmatched: 6. CDR1 and CDR2 (germline): MDHEN, SYDVKM. The CDR3 contains 17 residues. CDR3 bases: TGTGCCAGCAGTTTCCCGGGACAGGGGGGAATGAACACTGAAGCTTTCTTT. It translates to CASSFPGQGGMNTEAFF.

This clonotype was seen many times. The genes are TRBV27 and TRBJ2-4; D may match TRBD1 or TRBD2 (7 bases each). Trimming took 5 bases from V and 2 from J, leaving 16 bases between them. Germline loops: CDR1 MNHEY, CDR2 SMNVEV (reference sequence). The CDR3 runs 16 residues. This CDR3 reads CASSPTGEGSKNIQYF. The CDR3 coding sequence is TGTGCCAGCAGTCCTACAGGGGAGGGATCCAAAAACATTCAGTACTTC.

To note about this clonotype: One base away lies a much larger clone, so this may be a sequencing read error. The DNA of the CDR3 is TGTGCCAGCAGCGTCGGACAGGGGCAAGAGACCCAGTACTTC. Its protein product is CASSVGQGQETQYF. V usage is TRBV9 and J usage is TRBJ2-5, with 9 bases fitting TRBD1. The germline V gene has CDR1 SGDLS and CDR2 YYNGEE. V lost 2 bases to trimming and J lost 2 bases; unmatched junction nucleotides: 1. CDR3 length: 14 residues.

This clonotype was seen many times. J is TRBJ1-5 and V is TRBV6-2 or TRBV6-3, with TRBD1 as a possible D gene (6 bases). The CDR3 runs 15 residues. Looked up from germline, CDR1 is MNHEY and CDR2 is SVGEGT. Trimming took off 5 bases at V and 4 bases at J, with 15 bases between the two ends. CDR3 nucleotide sequence: TGTGCCAGCAGTCCACTCAACAGGGATAATCAGCCCCAGCATTTT. Its protein is CASSPLNRDNQPQHF.

The gene calls are TRBV28 and TRBJ2-3; 7 bases agree with TRBD1. The germline V gene has CDR1 MDHEN and CDR2 SYDVKM. The length of the CDR3 is 16 residues. Trimming took 6 bases from V and 0 from J; bases not matched to a gene: 9. The chain's CDR3 is CASSLNRGSSTDTQYF. The CDR3 region has the DNA TGTGCCAGCAGCTTAAACAGGGGCTCTAGCACAGATACGCAGTATTTT.

In its sample, this clonotype was seen many times. This chain links TRBV7-2 with TRBJ2-1; tentative D call: TRBD2 (6 bases). The CDR3 runs 17 residues. Germline V CDR1 and CDR2: SGHTA, FQGNSA. Deletions cut 0 bases from V and 5 bases from J, with 17 bases between. CDR3 nucleotides: TGTGCCAGCAGCTTAGCCCCAAATTCCGGGAGCCACAATGAGCAGTTCTTC. This encodes CASSLAPNSGSHNEQFF.

V and J are TRBV6-6 and TRBJ2-7; D gene ambiguous. V was shortened by 2 bases and J by 5 bases, with 7 bases between the two germline ends. Germline V gene data show CDR1 as MNHNY and CDR2 as SVGAGI (reference sequence). This CDR3 is 12 amino acids long. The CDR3 sequence is CASSYTNNEQYV. CDR3 nucleotide sequence: TGTGCCAGCAGTTACACGAACAACGAGCAGTACGTC.

Only a few counts were recorded for this clonotype. This chain joins TRBV12-3 or TRBV12-4 and TRBJ1-3, with D maybe TRBD1 (5 bases). The CDR3 extends over 15 amino acids. Trimming removed 7 bases at V and 6 bases at J, with 19 bases between. As DNA, the CDR3 is TGTGCCAGCACCCAAGAGAGGCAGGGAGCAAACACCATATATTTT. The encoded protein is CASTQERQGANTIYF.

The chain recombines TRBV24-1 with TRBJ2-1, with D possibly TRBD1 on 5 matching bases. CDR3 size: 13 residues. Germline V gene lookup returns CDR1 KGHDR and CDR2 SFDVKD. Deletions cut 4 bases from V and 4 bases from J, with 7 bases between. Here the CDR3 reads CATSEDSYNEQFF. The CDR3 nucleotides are TGTGCCACCAGTGAAGACAGTTACAATGAGCAGTTCTTC.

Turning to this clonotype: This may stem from a read error, because a much larger clone lies one nucleotide away. V and J are TRBV7-6 and TRBJ1-1, with 9 positions matching TRBD1. The V gene's germline CDR1 is SGHVS and CDR2 FNYEAQ. V lost 5 bases to trimming and J lost 7 bases; unmatched junction nucleotides: 5. The CDR3 is made up of 13 amino acids. The CDR3 nucleotides are TGTGCCAGCAGCCGGACAGGGGAGGGTGAAGCTTTCTTT. Its protein product is CASSRTGEGEAFF.

This clonotype has a handful of counts. The chain has TRBV6-1 and TRBJ1-5; D is undetermined. The CDR3 covers 11 residues. Trimming pared 8 bases from V and 4 bases from J, leaving 6 bases between. Germline lookup yields CDR1 MNHNS and CDR2 SASEGT. CDR3 nucleotide sequence: TGTGCCAGCGGGCGGAATCAGCCCCAGCATTTT. Protein product: CASGRNQPQHF.

This clonotype was detected once. The rearrangement joins TRBV2 to TRBJ2-1; TRBD2 agrees at 7 bases. V trimming: 9 bases; J trimming: 2 bases; junction bases outside the gene matches: 13. Germline loops: CDR1 SNHLY, CDR2 FYNNEI. This CDR3 has 16 amino acids. CDR3 DNA: TGTGCCAGTTTCGACACTAGCGCACCAACCTACAATGAGCAGTTCTTC. Its protein is CASFDTSAPTYNEQFF.

The chain joins TRBV15 to TRBJ2-6; no definite D call. The CDR3 is 16 amino acids. Trimming removed 5 bases at V and 3 bases at J, with 14 bases between. Germline CDR1 and CDR2: LNHNV and YYDKDF (reference sequence). The CDR3 DNA follows: TGTGCCACCAGCCAGGACGTAAGTCGTGGGGCCAACGTCCTGACTTTC. Translating it yields CATSQDVSRGANVLTF. The whole variable domain, filled in from reference TRBV15 and TRBJ2-6, reads DAMVIQNPRYQVTQFGKPVTLSCSQTLNHNVMYWYQQKSSQAPKLLFHYYDKDFNNEADTPDNFQSRRPNTSFCFLDIRSPGLGDTAMYLCATSQDVSRGANVLTFGAGSRLTVL.

V usage is TRBV5-1 and J usage is TRBJ2-1; D ambiguous. This CDR3 has 15 residues. Deletions cut 2 bases from V and 8 bases from J, with 17 bases between. Per the germline V gene, CDR1 is SGHRS and CDR2 is YFSETQ. CDR3 in amino acids: CASSFAYPSADEQFF. CDR3 nucleotides: TGCGCCAGCAGCTTTGCTTATCCGAGTGCCGATGAGCAGTTCTTC.

The CDR3 DNA follows: TGTGCCAGCAGTTTGGGACCGATTTACAATGAGCAGTTCTTC. It codes for CASSLGPIYNEQFF. The rearrangement uses TRBV27 and TRBJ2-1; D may match TRBD1 or TRBD2 (5 bases each). The CDR3 is 14 amino acids. The germline gives CDR1 MNHEY, CDR2 SMNVEV (reference sequence). Trimming left V 3 bases short and J 4 bases short, with 10 bases between.

The chain has TRBV25-1 and TRBJ1-1; 9 bases map to TRBD1. The CDR3 totals 17 residues. Per the germline V gene, CDR1 is MGHDK and CDR2 is SYGVNS. J was trimmed by 2 bases and V by 2 bases; bases with no gene match: 9. The CDR3, as DNA: TGTGCCAGCAGTGAAGGGGACAGGGTTTTTTATAACACTGAAGCTTTCTTT. Translated, it gives CASSEGDRVFYNTEAFF.

V usage is TRBV29-1 and J usage is TRBJ2-1; D gene unclear. CDR1 and CDR2 (germline): SQVTM, ANQGSEA. The CDR3 sequence is 13 residues long. Trimming removed 0 bases from V and 7 bases from J, with 10 bases in between. The CDR3 sequence is CSVEETTRNEQFF. The CDR3 DNA is TGCAGCGTTGAAGAGACGACGAGGAATGAGCAGTTCTTC.